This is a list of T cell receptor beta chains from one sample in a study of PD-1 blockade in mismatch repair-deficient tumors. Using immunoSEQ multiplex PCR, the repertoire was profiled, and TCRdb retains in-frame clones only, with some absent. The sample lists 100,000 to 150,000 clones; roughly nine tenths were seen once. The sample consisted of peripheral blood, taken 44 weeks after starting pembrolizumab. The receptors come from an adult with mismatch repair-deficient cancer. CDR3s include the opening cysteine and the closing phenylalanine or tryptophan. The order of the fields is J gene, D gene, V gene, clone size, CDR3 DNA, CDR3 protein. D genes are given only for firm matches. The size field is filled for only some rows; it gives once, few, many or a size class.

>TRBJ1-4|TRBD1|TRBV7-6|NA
TGTGCCAGCAGCTTAGGGACAGGGGATGAAAAACTGTTTTTT
CASSLGTGDEKLFF
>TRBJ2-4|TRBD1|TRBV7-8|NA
TGTGCCAGCAGCCCGCTTGGACAGGGTCGGAGTCTAGCCAAAAACATTCAGTACTTC
CASSPLGQGRSLAKNIQYF
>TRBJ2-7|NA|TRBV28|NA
TGTGCCAGCAGTTTCCCCCCACCACGGACCTACGAGCAGTACTTC
CASSFPPPRTYEQYF
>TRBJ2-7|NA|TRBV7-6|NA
TGTGCCAGCAGCTTGAAAGGGGAGACCTACGAGCAGTACTTC
CASSLKGETYEQYF
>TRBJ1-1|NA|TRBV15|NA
TGTGCCACCAGCAGAGATATTGGAGGCTCTGAAGCTTTCTTT
CATSRDIGGSEAFF
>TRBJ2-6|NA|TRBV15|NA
TGTGCCACCAGCGAAACTAGCAACTCTGGGGCCAACGTCCTGACTTTC
CATSETSNSGANVLTF
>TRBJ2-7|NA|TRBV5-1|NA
TGCGCCAGCAGCGTCGTTCCCTACGAGCAGTACTTC
CASSVVPYEQYF
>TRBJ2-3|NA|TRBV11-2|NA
TGTGCCAGCAGCGGATCAACAGAGGCAGATACGCAGTATTTT
CASSGSTEADTQYF
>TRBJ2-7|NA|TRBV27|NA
TGTGCCAGCAGTTTATCCATCTCCAGCCTACCCTACGAGCAGTACTTC
CASSLSISSLPYEQYF
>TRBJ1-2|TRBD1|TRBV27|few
TGTGCCAGCAGTTCAAGCGGGACAGGGTATGGCTACACCTTC
CASSSSGTGYGYTF
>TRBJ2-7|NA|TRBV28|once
TGTGCCAGCAGTTTAGATCAATCCCCCTACGAGCAGTACTTC
CASSLDQSPYEQYF
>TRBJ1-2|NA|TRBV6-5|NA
TGTGCCAGCAGTTACGTCGTCCGAGGGGGCTATGGCTACACCTTC
CASSYVVRGGYGYTF
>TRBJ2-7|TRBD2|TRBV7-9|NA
TGTGCCAGCAGCTTAGGGTCCAGCGGGAGGTTTAGCGACGAGCAGTACTTC
CASSLGSSGRFSDEQYF
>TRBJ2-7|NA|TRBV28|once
TGTGCCAGCAGTAGGGCTGTATGGGGCACCTACGAGCAGTACTTC
CASSRAVWGTYEQYF
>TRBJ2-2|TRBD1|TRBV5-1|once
TGCGCCAGCAGCTTTAGGACAGGGGTGACCGGGGAGCTGTTTTTT
CASSFRTGVTGELFF
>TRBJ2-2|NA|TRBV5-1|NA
TGCGCCAGCAGCATCCGGTCCACCGGGGCCGGGGAGCTGTTTTTT
CASSIRSTGAGELFF
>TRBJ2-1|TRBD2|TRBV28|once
TGTGCCGGGGGACTAGCGGGAGAGGGAAATGAGCAGTTCTTC
CAGGLAGEGNEQFF
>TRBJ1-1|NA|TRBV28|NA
TGTGCCAGCAGTTCGGCCGGGACGGGGAACACTGAAGCTTTCTTT
CASSSAGTGNTEAFF
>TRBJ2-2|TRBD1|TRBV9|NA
TGTGCCAGCAGCGCTCGGACAGGGAGCACCGGGGAGCTGTTTTTT
CASSARTGSTGELFF
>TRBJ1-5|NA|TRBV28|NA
TGTGCCAGCAGCCGTGGATCGCAGCCCCAGCATTTT
CASSRGSQPQHF
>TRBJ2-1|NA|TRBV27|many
TGTGCCAGCAGTTGGGGCAGGGGAGCGCAGTTCTTC
CASSWGRGAQFF
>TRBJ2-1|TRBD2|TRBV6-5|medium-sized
TGTGCCAGCAGTTCCGGGGGGACCATCGACGAGCAGTTCTTC
CASSSGGTIDEQFF
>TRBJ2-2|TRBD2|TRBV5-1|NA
TGCGCCAGCAGCTTTCGACTAGCGGACACCGGGGAGCTGTTTTTT
CASSFRLADTGELFF
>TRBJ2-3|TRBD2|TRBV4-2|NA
TGTGCCAGCAGCCAAGGGGGAGCGGGAGGGCCGAGAGATACGCAGTATTTT
CASSQGGAGGPRDTQYF
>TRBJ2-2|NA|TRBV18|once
TGTGCCAGCTATAGTCCGAGGAACACCGGGGAGCTGTTTTTT
CASYSPRNTGELFF
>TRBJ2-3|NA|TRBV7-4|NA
TGTGCCAGCAGCACACCGGCCACCGTCGTCCGTGGTACGCAGTATTTT
CASSTPATVVRGTQYF
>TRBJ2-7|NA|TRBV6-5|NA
TGTGCCAGCAGACCGGGACTGTACTACGAGCAGTACTTC
CASRPGLYYEQYF
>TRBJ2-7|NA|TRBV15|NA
TGTGCCACCAGCAGAGATGGACCTCCGTCCTTTCAATACTTC
CATSRDGPPSFQYF
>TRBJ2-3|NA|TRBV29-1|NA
TGCAGCGACAACAGGGAAAGCGCAGATACGCAGTATTTT
CSDNRESADTQYF
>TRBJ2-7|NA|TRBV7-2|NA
TGTGCCAGCAGTCGCCCTGACTGGGGGGAGCAGTACTTC
CASSRPDWGEQYF
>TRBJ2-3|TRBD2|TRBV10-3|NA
TGTGCCATCAGCTCGAACCCGGGACTAGCGGGAGCGGGTACGCAGTATTTT
CAISSNPGLAGAGTQYF
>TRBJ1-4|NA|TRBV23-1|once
TGCGCCAGCAGTTCTGCAAGAAAGGGTGCAACTAATGAAAAACTGTTTTTT
CASSSARKGATNEKLFF
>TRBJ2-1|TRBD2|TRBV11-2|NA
TGTGCCAGCAGCTTAAGACTAGCGGTTAACAATGAGCAGTTCTTC
CASSLRLAVNNEQFF
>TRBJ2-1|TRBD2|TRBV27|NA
TGTGCCAGCAGTTATGCTAGCGGGTCGGTCAGGGAGCAGTTCTTC
CASSYASGSVREQFF
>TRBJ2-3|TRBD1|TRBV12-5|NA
TGTGCTAGTGGGGGACAGACCTACACAGATACGCAGTATTTT
CASGGQTYTDTQYF
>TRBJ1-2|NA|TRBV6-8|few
TGTGCCATCAAAAATTTGGTTTCGGACGGTATTAACTATGGCTACACCTTC
CAIKNLVSDGINYGYTF
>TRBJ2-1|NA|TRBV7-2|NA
TGTGCCAGCAGCTTTAGCGGCAGCTCCTACAATGAGCAGTTCTTC
CASSFSGSSYNEQFF
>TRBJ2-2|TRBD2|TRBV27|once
TGTGCCAGCAGTTTTGAGGGGACTAGCGATACCCGGGAGCTGTTTTTT
CASSFEGTSDTRELFF
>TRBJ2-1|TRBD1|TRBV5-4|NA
TGTGCCAGCAGCTTGGGTAGGCAGGGGGTTTACAATGAGCAGTTCTTC
CASSLGRQGVYNEQFF
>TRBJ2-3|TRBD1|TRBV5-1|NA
TGCGCCAGCACCGTCTTCCCGTCCGGGACAGTACTCACAGATACGCAGTATTTT
CASTVFPSGTVLTDTQYF
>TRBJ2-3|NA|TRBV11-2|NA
TGTGCCAGCAGCTTATTTACCGGGACTAGCACAGATACGCAGTATTTT
CASSLFTGTSTDTQYF
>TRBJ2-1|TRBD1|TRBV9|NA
TGTGCCAGCAGCGCGACAGGGGGCGCCTACAATGAGCAGTTCTTC
CASSATGGAYNEQFF
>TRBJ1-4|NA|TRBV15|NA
TGTGCCACCAGCAGCCCCAATGGCGTCGGTGAAAAACTGTTTTTT
CATSSPNGVGEKLFF
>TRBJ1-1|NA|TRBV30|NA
TGTGCCTGGAGTGTACAGGACACAAAAATGAACACTGAAGCTTTCTTT
CAWSVQDTKMNTEAFF
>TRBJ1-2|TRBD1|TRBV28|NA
TGTGCCAGCAGTTCCCAGGGGGGGGCAAGCTATGGCTACACCTTC
CASSSQGGASYGYTF